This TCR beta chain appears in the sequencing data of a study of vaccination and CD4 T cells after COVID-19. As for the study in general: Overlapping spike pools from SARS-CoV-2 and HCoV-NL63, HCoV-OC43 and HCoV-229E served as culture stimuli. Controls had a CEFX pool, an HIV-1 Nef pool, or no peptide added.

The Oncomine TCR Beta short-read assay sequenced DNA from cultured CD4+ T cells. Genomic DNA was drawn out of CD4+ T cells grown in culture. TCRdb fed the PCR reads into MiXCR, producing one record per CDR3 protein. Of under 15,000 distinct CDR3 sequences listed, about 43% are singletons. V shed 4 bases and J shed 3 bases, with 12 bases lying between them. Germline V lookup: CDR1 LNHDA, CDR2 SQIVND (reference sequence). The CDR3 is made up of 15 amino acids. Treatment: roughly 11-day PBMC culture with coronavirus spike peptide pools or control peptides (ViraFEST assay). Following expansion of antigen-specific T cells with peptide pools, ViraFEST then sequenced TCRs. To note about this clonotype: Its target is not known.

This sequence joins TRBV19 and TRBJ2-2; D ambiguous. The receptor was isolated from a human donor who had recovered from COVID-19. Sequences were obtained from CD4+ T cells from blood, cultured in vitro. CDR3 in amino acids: CASSKLGLDTGELFF. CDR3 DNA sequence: TGTGCCAGTAGTAAATTAGGGTTGGACACCGGGGAGCTGTTTTTT.